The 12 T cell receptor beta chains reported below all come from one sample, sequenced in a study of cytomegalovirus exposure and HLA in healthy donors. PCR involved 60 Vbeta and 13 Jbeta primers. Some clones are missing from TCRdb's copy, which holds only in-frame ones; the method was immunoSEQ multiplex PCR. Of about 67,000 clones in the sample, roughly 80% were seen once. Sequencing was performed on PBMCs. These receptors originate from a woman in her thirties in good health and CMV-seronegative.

CDR3 protein: CASSLTSGGARGTQYF. The DNA for the CDR3 is TGTGCCAGCAGCTTGACTAGCGGGGGGGCTAGGGGTACGCAGTATTTT. The V and J genes are TRBV5-6 and TRBJ2-3, with TRBD2 matching 13 bases. The CDR3 extends over 16 amino acids. With 1 base clipped from V and 8 bases from J, the junction kept 7 bases outside the gene matches. Germline V gives CDR1 SGHDT, CDR2 YYEEEE.

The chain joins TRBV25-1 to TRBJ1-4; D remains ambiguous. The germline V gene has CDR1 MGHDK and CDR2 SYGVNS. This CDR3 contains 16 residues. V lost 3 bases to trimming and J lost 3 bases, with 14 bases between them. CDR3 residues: CASSEPPSQPNEKLFF. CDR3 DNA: TGTGCCAGCAGTGAGCCGCCTAGTCAGCCTAATGAAAAACTGTTTTTT.

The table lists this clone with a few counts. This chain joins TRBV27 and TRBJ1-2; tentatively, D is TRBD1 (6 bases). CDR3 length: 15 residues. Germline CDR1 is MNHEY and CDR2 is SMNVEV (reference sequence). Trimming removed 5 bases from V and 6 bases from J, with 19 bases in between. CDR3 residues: CASSNKPRGRHGYTF. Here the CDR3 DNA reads TGTGCCAGCAGTAACAAGCCCAGGGGCCGCCATGGCTACACCTTC.

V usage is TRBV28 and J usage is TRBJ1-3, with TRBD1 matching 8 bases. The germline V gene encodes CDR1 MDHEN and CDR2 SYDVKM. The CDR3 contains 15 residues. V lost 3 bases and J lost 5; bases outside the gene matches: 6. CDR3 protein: CASSFVDRERNTIYF. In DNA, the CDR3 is TGTGCCAGCAGTTTTGTGGACAGGGAGCGAAACACCATATATTTT.

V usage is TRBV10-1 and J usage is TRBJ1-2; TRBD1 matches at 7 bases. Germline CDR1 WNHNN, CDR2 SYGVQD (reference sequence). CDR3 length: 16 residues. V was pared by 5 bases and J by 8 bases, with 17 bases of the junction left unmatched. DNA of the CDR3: TGCGCCAGCAGTCAGGACAGGCTCTACGCGGGGGGCGGCTACACCTTC. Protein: CASSQDRLYAGGGYTF.

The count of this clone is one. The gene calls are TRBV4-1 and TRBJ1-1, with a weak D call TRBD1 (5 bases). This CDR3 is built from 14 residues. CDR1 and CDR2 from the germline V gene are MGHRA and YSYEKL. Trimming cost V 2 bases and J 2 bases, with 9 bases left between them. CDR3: CASSQLRDNTEAFF. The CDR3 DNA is TGCGCCAGCAGCCAACTCAGGGATAACACTGAAGCTTTCTTT.

The CDR3 nucleotides read TGTGCCAGCAGCTTAGGGACAACCTCCTACGAGCAGTACTTC. Translating gives CASSLGTTSYEQYF. The chain employs TRBV5-4 and TRBJ2-7, with a tentative D call TRBD1 (6 bases). This CDR3 is 14 amino acids long. V was cut by 2 bases and J by 0 bases, with 9 bases left in between. Germline CDR1 SGHNT, CDR2 YYREEE (reference sequence).

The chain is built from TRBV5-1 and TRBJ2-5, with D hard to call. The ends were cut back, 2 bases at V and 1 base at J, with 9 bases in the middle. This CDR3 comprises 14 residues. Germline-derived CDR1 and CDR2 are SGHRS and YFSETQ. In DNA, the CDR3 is TGCGCCAGCAGCTTCCAGTTCTCCCAAGAGACCCAGTACTTC. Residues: CASSFQFSQETQYF.

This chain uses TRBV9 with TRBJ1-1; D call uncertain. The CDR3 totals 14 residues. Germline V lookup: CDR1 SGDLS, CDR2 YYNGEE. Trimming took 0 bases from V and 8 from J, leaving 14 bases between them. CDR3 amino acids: CASSVDELREEAFF. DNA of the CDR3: TGTGCCAGCAGCGTAGACGAGTTGAGGGAGGAAGCTTTCTTT.

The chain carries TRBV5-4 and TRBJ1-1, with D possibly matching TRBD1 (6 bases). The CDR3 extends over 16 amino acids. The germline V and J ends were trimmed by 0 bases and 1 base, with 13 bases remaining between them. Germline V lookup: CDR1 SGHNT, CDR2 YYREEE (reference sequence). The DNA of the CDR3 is TGTGCCAGCAGCTTGGGGTTTAGGACAGAGAACACTGAAGCTTTCTTT. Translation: CASSLGFRTENTEAFF.

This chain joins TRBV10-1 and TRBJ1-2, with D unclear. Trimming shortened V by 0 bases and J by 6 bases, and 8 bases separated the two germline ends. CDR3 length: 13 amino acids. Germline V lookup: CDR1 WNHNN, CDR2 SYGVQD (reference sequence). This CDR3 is CASSESREDGYTF. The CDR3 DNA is TGCGCCAGCAGTGAGTCGAGGGAGGATGGCTACACCTTC.

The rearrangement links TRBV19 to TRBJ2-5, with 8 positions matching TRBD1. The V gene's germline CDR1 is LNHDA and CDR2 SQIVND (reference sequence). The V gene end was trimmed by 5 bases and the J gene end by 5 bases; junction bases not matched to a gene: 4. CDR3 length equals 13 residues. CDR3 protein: CASSATGGETQYF. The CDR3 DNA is TGTGCCAGTAGTGCCACAGGGGGGGAGACCCAGTACTTC.